Given below is one T cell receptor beta chain in context. V was trimmed by 1 base and J by 1 base, leaving 11 bases between them. The V gene's germline CDR1 is KGHSH and CDR2 LQKENI. The CDR3 contains 15 residues. The data belong to a study of T cells after yellow fever vaccination. About the research overall: The authors prepared low-cell-number fractions using SMART-Seq v4 Ultra Low Input.

TCRdb recomputed calls from the 5' RACE reads with MiXCR, one row per CDR3 protein. The sample shows approximately 150,000 distinct CDR3 sequences, roughly 8% of them seen only once. This specimen consisted of CD4+ T cells sorted from PBMCs, obtained 5 days after the yellow fever booster vaccination. The TCR sequence derives from a man under 40 who received the YFV17D yellow fever vaccine. The chain carries TRBV18 and TRBJ2-7; the D gene is possibly TRBD1 (6 bases). In DNA, the CDR3 is TGTGCCAGCTCACCACAGGGGGAAGGATCCTACGAGCAGTACTTC. Translation: CASSPQGEGSYEQYF.